The 19 T cell receptor beta chains below were found in one sample sequenced in a study of cytomegalovirus exposure and HLA in healthy donors. This PCR relied on a set of 60 Vbeta primers and 13 Jbeta primers. Data came from immunoSEQ multiplex PCR; TCRdb stores just in-frame clones and leaves some out. The sample yields 90,000 or so clones, around three quarters seen once. Sequenced material: PBMCs. These TCRs come from a woman aged 50 to 60 in good health and CMV-seropositive.

The chain couples TRBV21-1 to TRBJ2-3; the D call TRBD2 from the table was never checked on the DNA. TRBV21-1 counts as a pseudogene. The CDR3 contains 16 residues. This CDR3 reads CASSKGARSSSDTQYF. The CDR3 region has the DNA TGTGCCAGCAGCAAAGGTGCTAGAAGTTCCTCGGATACGCAGTATTTT.

V gene TRBV5-1 combines with J gene TRBJ2-1; the D is unclear. Germline V gene sequence: CDR1 SGHRS, CDR2 YFSETQ. Trimming shortened V by 0 bases and J by 6 bases, and 13 bases separated the two germline ends. This CDR3 contains 15 residues. The CDR3 spells CASSLVGVGPNEQFF. The CDR3 DNA sequence: TGCGCCAGCAGCTTGGTGGGTGTTGGGCCCAATGAGCAGTTCTTC.

This chain connects TRBV19 to TRBJ2-5; perhaps TRBD1 as D (5 bases). Germline CDR1 is LNHDA and CDR2 is SQIVND (reference sequence). V lost 2 bases to trimming and J lost 0 bases, with 13 bases between them. The CDR3 extends over 16 amino acids. CDR3 sequence (DNA): TGTGCCAGTAGTATATTTGGACAACCAGACCAAGAGACCCAGTACTTC. Translated, it gives CASSIFGQPDQETQYF.

Only a few counts were recorded for this clone. The chain employs TRBV7-3 and TRBJ2-5; 7 bases map to TRBD1. This CDR3 comprises 16 residues. CDR1 and CDR2 (germline): SGHTA, FQGTGA. The J segment lost 1 base and the V segment lost 7 bases, leaving 12 bases of the junction unmatched. In DNA form, the CDR3 reads TGTGCCAGCACTAAATTTAGACAGGGAATCCAAGAGACCCAGTACTTC. Protein sequence: CASTKFRQGIQETQYF. Together with reference TRBV7-3 and TRBJ2-5, the CDR3 gives the full variable domain: GAGVSQTPSNKVTEKGKYVELRCDPISGHTALYWYRQSLGQGPEFLIYFQGTGAADDSGLPNDRFFAVRPEGSVSTLKIQRTERGDSAVYLCASTKFRQGIQETQYFGPGTRLLVL.

The genes are TRBV7-3 and TRBJ2-1; D remains unclear. The germline CDR1 and CDR2 sequences are SGHTA and FQGTGA. Trimming stripped 7 bases from V and 1 base from J, with 20 bases between. This CDR3 contains 17 residues. The CDR3 here is CASITLIEVWSYNEQFF. CDR3 bases: TGTGCCAGCATCACCCTTATCGAGGTTTGGTCCTACAATGAGCAGTTCTTC.

The chain joins TRBV28 to TRBJ1-3; D is unresolved. Germline CDR1 and CDR2: MDHEN and SYDVKM. The CDR3 sequence is 15 residues long. The ends were cut back, 2 bases at V and 0 bases at J, with 8 bases in the middle. The CDR3 spells CASSLPMSSGNTIYF. The CDR3 nucleotides are TGTGCCAGCAGTTTACCTATGAGCTCTGGAAACACCATATATTTT.

The chain employs TRBV28 and TRBJ1-3; no firm D call. Deletions cut 2 bases from V and 0 bases from J, with 17 bases between. From germline, CDR1 is MDHEN and CDR2 SYDVKM. The CDR3 is 18 residues long. This CDR3 is CASSLIFGDSPSGNTIYF. CDR3 DNA sequence: TGTGCCAGCAGTTTAATCTTCGGGGATTCCCCCTCTGGAAACACCATATATTTT.

The V and J genes are TRBV18 and TRBJ1-6, with 9 bases fitting TRBD1. This CDR3 has 19 residues. The junction had 19 bases not matched to a gene; V was cut back by 3 bases and J by 10 bases. CDR1 and CDR2 from the germline V gene are KGHSH and LQKENI. The CDR3 sequence is CASSPLETGGRSHGSPLHF. CDR3 coding DNA: TGTGCCAGCTCACCCCTCGAGACAGGGGGAAGGTCTCATGGATCACCCCTCCACTTT.

This chain connects TRBV10-3 to TRBJ1-5; 7 bases are shared with TRBD1. Germline CDR1 is ENHRY and CDR2 is SYGVKD. Germline trimming cut 8 bases from V and 5 bases from J; bases unmatched to any gene: 3. The CDR3 spans 12 residues. The CDR3 spells CAISTGHQPQHF. The CDR3 DNA reads TGTGCCATCTCGACAGGGCATCAGCCCCAGCATTTT.

This chain connects TRBV28 to TRBJ2-1; 7 nucleotides match TRBD2. The CDR3 totals 14 residues. In germline, CDR1 is MDHEN, CDR2 SYDVKM. V gave up 7 bases and J gave up 8 bases; unmatched junction bases: 11. The CDR3 DNA reads TGTGCCAGCACCAAGAGGGTAGCGGGCCATGAGCAGTTCTTC. Encoded protein: CASTKRVAGHEQFF.

V usage is TRBV29-1 and J usage is TRBJ1-1, with 7 nucleotides matching TRBD1. The CDR3 consists of 12 residues. CDR1 is SQVTM and CDR2 is ANQGSEA in the germline V gene. Germline trimming cut 6 bases from V and 3 bases from J; bases unmatched to any gene: 4. The CDR3 loop is CSVGTGDTEAFF. In DNA, the CDR3 is TGCAGCGTGGGTACAGGGGACACTGAAGCTTTCTTT.

This chain uses TRBV19 with TRBJ2-7; 11 bases are shared with TRBD2. V shed 1 base, J shed 3 bases, and the junction held 8 bases outside the gene matches. CDR3 length: 17 amino acids. Per the germline V gene, CDR1 is LNHDA and CDR2 is SQIVND (reference sequence). The CDR3 sequence: CASSIGPTLAGGYEQYF. The CDR3 nucleotides read TGTGCCAGTAGTATAGGTCCCACTCTAGCGGGAGGCTACGAGCAGTACTTC.

The chain has TRBV27 and TRBJ2-2, with 14 bases aligning to TRBD2. The CDR3 extends over 19 amino acids. Germline lookup yields CDR1 MNHEY and CDR2 SMNVEV (reference sequence). Losses at the gene ends were 5 bases for V and 0 bases for J; bases not matched to a gene: 8. CDR3: CASSKRLAGGPSNTGELFF. In DNA, the CDR3 is TGTGCCAGCAGTAAACGACTAGCGGGAGGGCCGTCGAACACCGGGGAGCTGTTTTTT.

The V and J genes are TRBV28 and TRBJ2-5, with TRBD2 matching over 7 bases. This CDR3 has 13 residues. The germline V gene encodes CDR1 MDHEN and CDR2 SYDVKM. Trimming removed 4 bases from V and 8 bases from J; junction bases left unmatched: 7. The CDR3 loop reads CASSSSGSATQYF. The CDR3, as DNA: TGTGCCAGCAGTTCTAGCGGATCCGCCACCCAGTACTTC.

The J gene is TRBJ2-7, the V gene TRBV9; 9 nucleotides match TRBD1. The germline gives CDR1 SGDLS, CDR2 YYNGEE. This CDR3 is built from 13 residues. With V trimmed by 4 bases and J by 6 bases, 5 bases remained unmatched. Here the CDR3 reads CASSMGQGTEQYF. The CDR3 bases are TGTGCCAGCAGCATGGGACAGGGAACCGAGCAGTACTTC.

The chain couples TRBV5-1 to TRBJ2-7; TRBD2 might be the D (6 bases). Germline V CDR1 and CDR2: SGHRS, YFSETQ. Between the trimmed V and J ends, which lost 3 bases and 2 bases, there was a span of 18 bases. The CDR3 is 16 residues long. The CDR3 region has the DNA TGCGCCAGCAGCTGGGGGTCCGGGAGCATTACCTACGAGCAGTACTTC. Translating gives CASSWGSGSITYEQYF.

This chain uses TRBV7-9 with TRBJ2-7; the match to TRBD1 covers 7 bases. The CDR3 runs 14 residues. CDR1 SEHNR and CDR2 FQNEAQ come from the germline V gene (reference sequence). Losses at the gene ends were 5 bases for V and 3 bases for J; bases not matched to a gene: 7. CDR3 residues: CASSPIGQDYEQYF. CDR3 nucleotides: TGTGCCAGCAGCCCAATAGGACAGGACTACGAGCAGTACTTC.

The V and J genes are TRBV5-1 and TRBJ2-7; a weak D match, TRBD2 (5 bases). The CDR3 is 12 residues long. V lost 4 bases, J lost 5 bases, and 10 bases lay in between. CDR1 and CDR2 from the germline V gene are SGHRS and YFSETQ. The CDR3 protein is CASSVEGNEQYF. CDR3 sequence (DNA): TGCGCCAGCAGCGTCGAGGGAAACGAGCAGTACTTC.

The chain has TRBV7-8 and TRBJ1-2; weak D call: TRBD1 (6 bases). V shed 4 bases and J shed 4 bases, with 16 bases lying between them. CDR1 and CDR2 (germline): SGHVS, FQNEAQ. This CDR3 has 15 residues. The CDR3 is CASSWGGLRLYGYTF. The CDR3 DNA sequence: TGTGCCAGCAGCTGGGGGGGGCTGAGGCTCTATGGCTACACCTTC.